Here is one TCR beta chain with its context. The repertoire was sequenced with immunoSEQ multiplex PCR; TCRdb's copy has only in-frame clones and lacks some. The table includes about 600,000 clones, 98% detected once. This specimen belongs to a study of shared clonotypes between healthy human individuals. Naivety among CD8 cells was defined by CD45RO negativity and positive CCR7 selection, thereby excluding terminally differentiated effector memory CD45RA+ cells. The CDR3 has 18 amino acids. V was cut by 0 bases and J by 7 bases, with 24 bases left in between. Germline V lookup: CDR1 MNHNS, CDR2 SASEGT.

Sequences were obtained from naive CD8+ T cells sorted from blood. The clonotype was recovered from a man aged 25-40 years in good health. The chain recombines TRBV6-1 with TRBJ2-5; D is undetermined. CDR3 in DNA: TGTGCCAGCAGTGAAGCGCACAGTCCCCAGACTGGCCTAGGGACCCAGTACTTC. This encodes CASSEAHSPQTGLGTQYF.